The 26 T cell receptor beta chains given below trace back to one sample, sequenced in a study of cytomegalovirus exposure and HLA in healthy donors. PCR employed 60 Vbeta and 13 Jbeta primers. Sequencing used immunoSEQ multiplex PCR; TCRdb keeps in-frame clones, though not all of them. The sample has 150,000 to 200,000 clones; around three quarters are singletons. Source material: PBMCs. These receptors originate from a woman in her forties or fifties in good health and CMV-seronegative.

The chain employs TRBV28 and TRBJ2-7; 15 bases are shared with TRBD2. Per the germline V gene, CDR1 is MDHEN and CDR2 is SYDVKM. Trimming cost V 7 bases and J 5 bases; bases outside gene matches: 9. The CDR3 totals 16 residues. The CDR3 reads CASTPGTSGRPHEQYF. The CDR3 DNA reads as TGTGCCAGCACCCCCGGGACTAGCGGGAGGCCCCACGAGCAGTACTTC.

This chain joins TRBV2 and TRBJ1-3; D unresolved. Trimming removed 10 bases from V and 3 bases from J, with 25 bases in between. Germline V lookup: CDR1 SNHLY, CDR2 FYNNEI. The CDR3 loop spans 17 amino acids. CDR3 sequence (DNA): TGTGCCATCACAGAGGGTATATCAGGCACTCTTGGAAACACCATATATTTT. This gives the protein CAITEGISGTLGNTIYF.

The V call is TRBV7-5, the J call TRBJ2-7; the table gives TRBD1 as D, unverified against the DNA. TRBV7-5 is a known pseudogene. This CDR3 has 14 amino acids. The CDR3 DNA reads TGTGCCAGAAGCTTAGGGCAAAGCTCCTACGAGCAGTACTTC. Translated, it gives CARSLGQSSYEQYF.

The chain carries TRBV19 and TRBJ1-2, with 9 bases that match TRBD1. Germline values: CDR1 LNHDA, CDR2 SQIVND (reference sequence). The J segment lost 7 bases and the V segment lost 5 bases, leaving 8 bases of the junction unmatched. This CDR3 is 14 amino acids long. DNA of the CDR3: TGTGCCAGTAGTCCCCGGGACAGGGAGTTTGGCTACACCTTC. Its protein product is CASSPRDREFGYTF.

This sequence joins TRBV6-5 and TRBJ2-3, with D possibly matching TRBD1 (5 bases). The germline V gene encodes CDR1 MNHEY and CDR2 SVGAGI. Between the trimmed V and J ends, which lost 6 bases and 2 bases, there was a span of 12 bases. The CDR3 spans 14 residues. CDR3 coding DNA: TGTGCCAGCAGATCGACAGTCCTCACAGATACGCAGTATTTT. This codes for CASRSTVLTDTQYF.

The chain employs TRBV19 and TRBJ1-5; 7 bases align to TRBD1. With V trimmed by 7 bases and J by 0 bases, 6 bases remained unmatched. The CDR3 has 15 amino acids. Germline values: CDR1 LNHDA, CDR2 SQIVND (reference sequence). The CDR3 DNA follows: TGTGCCAGTATTCAGGGGGTTCATAGCAATCAGCCCCAGCATTTT. Translation: CASIQGVHSNQPQHF.

V usage is TRBV13 and J usage is TRBJ2-3, with D uncertain. V dropped 0 bases and J dropped 6 bases, with 4 bases sitting between them. CDR1 and CDR2 from the germline V gene are PRHDT and FYEKMQ (reference sequence). The CDR3 has 12 residues. The CDR3 DNA reads as TGTGCCAGCAGCTTAGGATCGGATACGCAGTATTTT. It specifies CASSLGSDTQYF.

The chain joins TRBV29-1 to TRBJ1-4, with D hard to call. Between the trimmed V and J ends, which lost 7 bases and 8 bases, there was a span of 11 bases. The CDR3 runs 11 residues. Per the germline V gene, CDR1 is SQVTM and CDR2 is ANQGSEA. The CDR3, as DNA: TGCAGCGCCGGCCGGCGGGAAAAACTGTTTTTT. Residues: CSAGRREKLFF.

The chain employs TRBV7-9 and TRBJ2-1; 8 positions agree with TRBD2. There are 17 residues in the CDR3. With 3 bases clipped from V and 8 bases from J, the junction kept 15 bases outside the gene matches. Germline CDR1 and CDR2: SEHNR and FQNEAQ (reference sequence). CDR3 loop: CASSFGKAVAGRDEQFF. In nucleotides, the CDR3 is TGTGCCAGCAGCTTTGGAAAGGCGGTAGCGGGAAGGGATGAGCAGTTCTTC.

The rearrangement uses TRBV6-5 and TRBJ2-7; a weak D match, TRBD1 (5 bases). The CDR3 consists of 15 residues. V was clipped by 5 bases and J by 1 base, with 15 bases between them. Germline loops: CDR1 MNHEY, CDR2 SVGAGI. CDR3 sequence reads: CASSRTKGISYEQYF. CDR3 DNA sequence: TGTGCCAGCAGTAGGACAAAGGGGATTTCCTACGAGCAGTACTTC.

This clone was seen once. The rearrangement uses TRBV9 and TRBJ1-2, with D uncertain. The CDR3 loop spans 15 amino acids. The V end lost 0 bases, the J end lost 2 bases, and 11 bases lay between the germline ends. Germline assignment: CDR1 SGDLS and CDR2 YYNGEE. The CDR3 loop reads CASSVADGRNYGYTF. The CDR3 region has the DNA TGTGCCAGCAGCGTAGCCGACGGGAGGAACTATGGCTACACCTTC.

The chain joins TRBV7-9 to TRBJ1-5, with 9 bases aligning to TRBD1. Germline CDR1 and CDR2: SEHNR and FQNEAQ (reference sequence). With 5 bases clipped from V and 6 bases from J, the junction kept 2 bases outside the gene matches. The length of the CDR3 is 13 residues. This chain's CDR3 is CASSDRGIQPQHF. The CDR3 DNA follows: TGTGCCAGCAGCGACAGGGGGATTCAGCCCCAGCATTTT.

On this clone: One end of the junction is discordant with germline, which a read error may explain. This chain uses TRBV7-9 with TRBJ1-1, with D unresolved. The length of the CDR3 is 11 residues. Germline V gene lookup returns CDR1 SEHNR and CDR2 FQNEAQ (reference sequence). The CDR3: CSSRRNTEAFF. DNA for the CDR3: TGTTCCAGCAGGCGGAACACTGAAGCTTTCTTT.

This clone was observed a single time. The genes are TRBV7-2 and TRBJ2-1; 16 nucleotides match TRBD2. Germline CDR1 reads SGHTA; CDR2 reads FQGNSA. The CDR3 has 19 residues. Unmatched junction bases numbered 7, after V lost 4 bases and J lost 1 base. The CDR3 loop is CASSSPGLAGGGSYNEQFF. DNA of the CDR3: TGTGCCAGCAGCTCCCCGGGACTAGCGGGAGGGGGGTCCTACAATGAGCAGTTCTTC.

Turning to this clone: The CDR3 does not close with the conserved phenylalanine or tryptophan, likely indicating a read error. The CDR3 loop is CASSLVSGQGPHEQYL. The CDR3 DNA is TGTGCCAGCAGTTTGGTTTCGGGACAGGGGCCCCACGAGCAGTACCTC. V usage is TRBV27 and J usage is TRBJ2-7, with 10 bases identical to TRBD1. Losses at the gene ends were 3 bases for V and 5 bases for J; bases not matched to a gene: 10. There are 16 residues in the CDR3. From germline, CDR1 is MNHEY and CDR2 SMNVEV (reference sequence).

The chain carries TRBV19 and TRBJ1-4, with 9 bases that match TRBD1. The CDR3 consists of 13 residues. V lost 10 bases and J lost 7; bases outside the gene matches: 7. CDR1 LNHDA and CDR2 SQIVND come from the germline V gene (reference sequence). The CDR3 DNA is TGTGCCACCCGGGACAGGGTTAGTGAAAAACTGTTTTTT. Its translation is CATRDRVSEKLFF.

This CDR3 is CASSIYGREDGYTF. CDR3 nucleotides: TGTGCCAGTAGTATATATGGCAGGGAGGATGGCTACACCTTC. The chain couples TRBV19 to TRBJ1-2; tentatively, D is TRBD1 (5 bases). The CDR3 totals 14 residues. Germline CDR1 and CDR2: LNHDA and SQIVND (reference sequence). V lost 2 bases, J lost 6 bases, and 13 bases lay in between.

The V gene is TRBV30, the J gene TRBJ2-7; D call uncertain. The CDR3 contains 12 residues. V shed 1 base and J shed 1 base, with 5 bases lying between them. Germline assignment: CDR1 GTSNPN and CDR2 SVGIG (reference sequence). CDR3 sequence: CAWSGQSYEQYF. The CDR3, as DNA: TGTGCCTGGAGTGGGCAGTCCTACGAGCAGTACTTC.

This chain joins TRBV9 and TRBJ2-5; tentative D call: TRBD1 (5 bases). Germline lookup yields CDR1 SGDLS and CDR2 YYNGEE. CDR3 length equals 14 residues. The V and J ends lost 0 bases and 5 bases respectively, with 11 bases between them. Here the CDR3 DNA reads TGTGCCAGCAGCGTAGATAGGGGCCGGGAGACCCAGTACTTC. Translation: CASSVDRGRETQYF.

The chain carries TRBV19 and TRBJ1-6; TRBD1 is a possible D gene (6 bases). Trimming took off 5 bases at V and 2 bases at J, with 13 bases between the two ends. Germline V gene sequence: CDR1 LNHDA, CDR2 SQIVND (reference sequence). The CDR3 length is 16 residues. CDR3 in DNA: TGTGCCAGTAGTGTTCTACAGGGAACCTATAATTCACCCCTCCACTTT. As protein: CASSVLQGTYNSPLHF.

The chain couples TRBV7-2 to TRBJ1-1; D call uncertain. The CDR3 spans 17 residues. Trimming took off 1 base at V and 1 base at J, with 16 bases between the two ends. The germline V gene encodes CDR1 SGHTA and CDR2 FQGNSA. The CDR3 coding sequence is TGTGCCAGCAGCTTAGGGGGTGGAGGGAGTTCGAACACTGAAGCTTTCTTT. Encoded protein: CASSLGGGGSSNTEAFF.

This chain links TRBV6-1 with TRBJ1-2; a weak D match, TRBD1 (6 bases). V lost 6 bases, J lost 10 bases, and 18 bases lay in between. The CDR3 runs 13 residues. Germline loops: CDR1 MNHNS, CDR2 SASEGT. The CDR3 here is CASRSSTGLDYTF. The DNA of the CDR3 is TGTGCCAGCAGATCCTCGACAGGTCTAGACTACACCTTC.

This chain uses TRBV5-1 with TRBJ2-6; 7 bases line up with TRBD1. CDR1 and CDR2 (germline): SGHRS, YFSETQ. There are 17 residues in the CDR3. V lost 0 bases and J lost 0; bases outside the gene matches: 3. The CDR3 loop reads CASSLGQGSSGANVLTF. CDR3 DNA: TGCGCCAGCAGCTTGGGACAGGGTTCCTCTGGGGCCAACGTCCTGACTTTC.

V is TRBV7-3 and J is TRBJ2-7; TRBD1 aligns across 9 bases. There are 15 residues in the CDR3. J gave up 0 bases and V 5 bases, and 5 bases lay outside the gene matches. From germline, CDR1 is SGHTA and CDR2 FQGTGA. The CDR3 spells CASSQDRGTSYEQYF. The CDR3 DNA reads TGTGCCAGCAGCCAAGACAGGGGGACCTCCTACGAGCAGTACTTC.

This clone occurred a few times. This chain uses TRBV5-4 with TRBJ2-3; 12 bases fit TRBD1. This CDR3 region has 17 residues. The V gene end was trimmed by 4 bases and the J gene end by 11 bases; junction bases not matched to a gene: 17. CDR1 is SGHNT and CDR2 is YYREEE in the germline V gene (reference sequence). CDR3 sequence (DNA): TGTGCCAGCAGCCCAAATGTTCCGGGACAGGGGGCTGCTAAGCAGTATTTT. Its protein is CASSPNVPGQGAAKQYF.

This clone came up once. The chain combines TRBV7-6 with TRBJ1-4; D is unclear. The CDR3 length is 15 residues. Germline CDR1 and CDR2: SGHVS and FNYEAQ. The ends were cut back, 5 bases at V and 2 bases at J, with 12 bases in the middle. As DNA, the CDR3 is TGTGCCAGCAGCAAAACTCCTCGCACTAATGAAAAACTGTTTTTT. Residues: CASSKTPRTNEKLFF.